Ten or more counts support the clone carrying this T cell receptor beta chain. The authors ran a second PCR of about 7 to 11 cycles using a sample-barcoded 5' primer and a J-beta primer mix. Each cDNA molecule carried a tag from a template-switch adaptor that contained 12 random nucleotides. TCRdb reanalysed the 5' RACE reads using MiXCR and keeps one entry per CDR3 protein. The sample contains about 930,000 distinct CDR3 sequences, almost 30% of which appear only once. The data derive from a study of blood T cells in healthy people across ages. Trimming shortened V by 4 bases and J by 3 bases, and 16 bases separated the two germline ends. The CDR3 sequence is 15 residues long. Looked up from germline, CDR1 is SQVTM and CDR2 is ANQGSEA. These same records also appear under a second study, on T cells of mothers and their children.

The sequencing sample was made of blood. The chain couples TRBV29-1 to TRBJ2-1; D is tentatively TRBD1 or TRBD2 (5 bases each). The TCR sequence derives from a woman aged 40 to 50 in good health. The CDR3 region is CSVVFGARGYNEQFF. The CDR3 DNA follows: TGCAGCGTTGTGTTCGGGGCGAGAGGCTACAATGAGCAGTTCTTC.